The 2 T cell receptor beta chains in this list originate from one sample, sequenced in a study of control samples from healthy donors and cancer patients. Here immunoSEQ multiplex PCR was the method, and the copy in TCRdb shows in-frame clones only, minus some. The sample holds about 170,000 clones, approximately 92% seen once. Material: blood. These receptor sequences come from a woman aged 60-75 years in good health.

The CDR3 DNA reads as TGTGCCAGCAGCTTGGTAAGAGGGTGGAATGAGCAGTTCTTC. Protein: CASSLVRGWNEQFF. V gene TRBV5-6 combines with J gene TRBJ2-1; tentative D call: TRBD2 (5 bases). CDR3 length: 14 amino acids. Trimming cost V 0 bases and J 7 bases, with 11 bases left between them. Germline-derived CDR1 and CDR2 are SGHDT and YYEEEE.

The genes are TRBV7-2 and TRBJ1-5, with D hard to call. The CDR3 spans 16 residues. Per the germline V gene, CDR1 is SGHTA and CDR2 is FQGNSA. With 2 bases removed from V and 2 bases from J, the gap between germline ends came to 13 bases. CDR3 region: CASSLSKGEGNQPQHF. Written as DNA, the CDR3 is TGTGCCAGCAGCTTAAGTAAGGGAGAGGGCAATCAGCCCCAGCATTTT.